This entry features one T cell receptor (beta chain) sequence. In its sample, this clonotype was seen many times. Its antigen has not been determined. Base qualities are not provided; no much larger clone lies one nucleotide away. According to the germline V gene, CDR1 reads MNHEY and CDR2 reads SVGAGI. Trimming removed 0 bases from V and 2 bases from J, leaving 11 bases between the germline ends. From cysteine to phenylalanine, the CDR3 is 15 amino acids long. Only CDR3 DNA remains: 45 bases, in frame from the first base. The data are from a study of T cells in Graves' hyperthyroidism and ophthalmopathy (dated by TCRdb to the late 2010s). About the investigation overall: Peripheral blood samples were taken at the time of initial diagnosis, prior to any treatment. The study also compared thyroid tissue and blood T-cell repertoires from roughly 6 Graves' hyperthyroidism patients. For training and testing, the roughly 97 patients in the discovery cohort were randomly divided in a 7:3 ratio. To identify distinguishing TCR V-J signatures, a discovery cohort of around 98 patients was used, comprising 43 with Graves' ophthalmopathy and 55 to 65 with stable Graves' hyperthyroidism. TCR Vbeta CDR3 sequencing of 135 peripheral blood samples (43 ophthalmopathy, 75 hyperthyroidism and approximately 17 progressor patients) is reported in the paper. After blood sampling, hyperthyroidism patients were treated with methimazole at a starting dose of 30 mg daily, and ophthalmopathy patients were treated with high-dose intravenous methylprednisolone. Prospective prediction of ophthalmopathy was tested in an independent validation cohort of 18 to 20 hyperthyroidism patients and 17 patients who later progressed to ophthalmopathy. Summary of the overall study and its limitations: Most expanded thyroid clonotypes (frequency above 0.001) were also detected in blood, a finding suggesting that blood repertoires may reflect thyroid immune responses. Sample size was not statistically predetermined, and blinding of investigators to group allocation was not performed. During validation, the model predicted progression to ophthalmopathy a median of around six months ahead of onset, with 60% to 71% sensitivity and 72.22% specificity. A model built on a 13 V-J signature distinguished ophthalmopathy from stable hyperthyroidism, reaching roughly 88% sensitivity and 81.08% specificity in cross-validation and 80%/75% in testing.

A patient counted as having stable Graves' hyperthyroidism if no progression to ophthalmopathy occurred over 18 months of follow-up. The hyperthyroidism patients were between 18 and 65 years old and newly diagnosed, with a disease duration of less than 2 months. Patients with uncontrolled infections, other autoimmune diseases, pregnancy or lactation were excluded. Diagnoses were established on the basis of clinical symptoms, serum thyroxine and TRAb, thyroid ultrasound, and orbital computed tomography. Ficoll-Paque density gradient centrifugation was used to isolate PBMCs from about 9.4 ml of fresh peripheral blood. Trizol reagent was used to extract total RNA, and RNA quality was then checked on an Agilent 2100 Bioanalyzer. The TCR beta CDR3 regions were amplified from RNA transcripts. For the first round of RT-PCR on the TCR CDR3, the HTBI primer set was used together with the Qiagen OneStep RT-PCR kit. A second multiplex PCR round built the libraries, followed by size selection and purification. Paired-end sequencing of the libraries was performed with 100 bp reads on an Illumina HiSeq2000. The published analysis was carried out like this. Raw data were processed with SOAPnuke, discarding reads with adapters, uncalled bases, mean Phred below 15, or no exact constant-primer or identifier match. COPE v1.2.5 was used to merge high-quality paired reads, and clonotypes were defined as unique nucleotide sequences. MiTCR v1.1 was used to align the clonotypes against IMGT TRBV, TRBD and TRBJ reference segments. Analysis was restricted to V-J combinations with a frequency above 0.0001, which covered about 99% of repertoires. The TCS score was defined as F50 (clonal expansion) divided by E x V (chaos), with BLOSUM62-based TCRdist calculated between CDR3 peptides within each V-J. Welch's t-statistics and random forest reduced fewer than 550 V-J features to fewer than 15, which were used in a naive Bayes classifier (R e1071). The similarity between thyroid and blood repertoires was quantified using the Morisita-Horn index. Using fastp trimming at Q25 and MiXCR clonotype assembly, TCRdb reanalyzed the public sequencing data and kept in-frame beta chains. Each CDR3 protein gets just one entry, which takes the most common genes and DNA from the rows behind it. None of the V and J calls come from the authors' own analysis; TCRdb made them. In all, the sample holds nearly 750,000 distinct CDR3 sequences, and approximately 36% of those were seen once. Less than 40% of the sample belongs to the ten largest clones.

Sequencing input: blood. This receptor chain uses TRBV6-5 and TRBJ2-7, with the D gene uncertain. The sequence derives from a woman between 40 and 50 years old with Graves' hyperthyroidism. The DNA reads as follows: TGTGCCAGCAGTTACTCGACCCACAAGGCCTACGAGCAGTACTTC. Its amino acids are CASSYSTHKAYEQYF.